The 10 T cell receptor beta chains presented below share a single source sample, sequenced in a study of vaccination effects on CD4 cells after COVID-19. The authors isolated CD4+ T cells after around 9 days of culture. Of the BNT162b2 and mRNA-1273 vaccines, participants received two doses of one or the other. Antigens of these TCRs are unknown. The method was immunoSEQ multiplex PCR; TCRdb's version includes in-frame clones alone and lacks a portion of them. The table includes tens of thousands of clones, about 67% detected once. Sequenced here: CD4+ T cells from PBMCs cultured without peptide, sampled after COVID-19 vaccination. The receptor set was obtained from a human donor who received a COVID-19 vaccine.

The chain carries TRBV18 and TRBJ2-7; unclear D gene. Trimming took 2 bases from V and 7 from J, leaving 12 bases between them. The CDR3 runs 13 residues. Germline CDR1 and CDR2: KGHSH and LQKENI. The CDR3 region is CASSPIPTQEQYV. In nucleotides, the CDR3 is TGTGCCAGCTCACCAATACCCACTCAAGAGCAGTACGTC.

The genes are TRBV2 and TRBJ2-7; D may correspond to TRBD1 or TRBD2 (5 bases each). The CDR3 is 13 amino acids. Germline CDR1 SNHLY, CDR2 FYNNEI. V was clipped by 7 bases and J by 3 bases, with 13 bases between them. The CDR3: CASKRDGNYEQYV. The DNA for the CDR3 is TGTGCCAGCAAAAGGGACGGGAACTACGAGCAGTACGTC.

V usage is TRBV7-8 and J usage is TRBJ2-7, with D tentatively TRBD1 (6 bases). The germline V and J ends were trimmed by 5 bases and 3 bases, with 11 bases remaining between them. Germline values: CDR1 SGHVS, CDR2 FQNEAQ. The CDR3 runs to 13 residues. The CDR3 region has the DNA TGTGCCAGCAGCCCGGACAGAAACTACGAGCAGTACGTC. Protein: CASSPDRNYEQYV.

The chain links TRBV16 to TRBJ2-7; D assignment may be TRBD1 or TRBD2 (5 bases each). The ends were cut back, 4 bases at V and 8 bases at J, with 15 bases in the middle. The CDR3 extends over 13 amino acids. Germline assignment: CDR1 KGHSY and CDR2 FQNENV. CDR3 sequence (DNA): TGTGCCAGCAGCCCTACCGTCTGGGGACAGCAGTACGTC. It translates to CASSPTVWGQQYV.

The rearrangement links TRBV19 to TRBJ1-1; possible D gene TRBD1, 5 bases. The ends were cut back, 3 bases at V and 5 bases at J, with 10 bases in the middle. Germline lookup yields CDR1 LNHDA and CDR2 SQIVND (reference sequence). This CDR3 comprises 13 residues. CDR3 residues: CASSMGGETEAFF. The CDR3, as DNA: TGTGCCAGTAGTATGGGGGGAGAAACTGAAGCTTTCTTT.

The J gene is TRBJ2-5, the V gene TRBV3-1 (or the pseudogene TRBV3-2); TRBD2 matches 11 bases. Losses at the gene ends were 1 base for V and 4 bases for J; bases not matched to a gene: 8. The CDR3 totals 17 residues. Germline CDR1 LGHDT, CDR2 YNNKEL (reference sequence). CDR3 loop: CASSQGLAGGLGETQYF. The CDR3 bases are TGTGCCAGCAGCCAAGGCCTAGCGGGGGGATTGGGAGAGACCCAGTACTTC.

The V call is TRBV5-1, the J call TRBJ1-1; D not resolved. This CDR3 has 14 residues. Trimming stripped 4 bases from V and 1 base from J, with 11 bases between. Germline CDR1 SGHRS, CDR2 YFSETQ. This chain's CDR3 is CASSDRSGNTEAFF. The CDR3 region has the DNA TGCGCCAGCAGCGACCGGTCGGGGAACACTGAAGCTTTCTTT.

The chain has TRBV7-6 and TRBJ1-6, with TRBD1 matching over 10 bases. Germline-derived CDR1 and CDR2 are SGHVS and FNYEAQ. V gave up 1 base and J gave up 9 bases; unmatched junction bases: 6. The CDR3 length is 16 residues. The CDR3 DNA reads as TGTGCCAGCAGCTTAGTTGGACAGGGGGTTAGTTCACCCCTCCACTTT. This gives the protein CASSLVGQGVSSPLHF.

This chain joins TRBV30 and TRBJ1-2, with D possibly matching TRBD1 (6 bases). The CDR3 has 14 residues. Germline values: CDR1 GTSNPN, CDR2 SVGIG (reference sequence). Trimming pared 0 bases from V and 3 bases from J, leaving 11 bases between. The CDR3 region is CAWSVPGAHYGYTF. The DNA of the CDR3 is TGTGCCTGGAGTGTACCAGGGGCACACTATGGCTACACCTTC.

The V call is TRBV4-1, the J call TRBJ2-5; the D is unclear. This CDR3 has 16 residues. V was shortened by 1 base and J by 1 base, with 13 bases between the two germline ends. CDR1 MGHRA and CDR2 YSYEKL come from the germline V gene. The chain's CDR3 is CASSQGVNGFQETQYF. CDR3 coding DNA: TGCGCCAGCAGCCAAGGAGTCAATGGTTTCCAAGAGACCCAGTACTTC.